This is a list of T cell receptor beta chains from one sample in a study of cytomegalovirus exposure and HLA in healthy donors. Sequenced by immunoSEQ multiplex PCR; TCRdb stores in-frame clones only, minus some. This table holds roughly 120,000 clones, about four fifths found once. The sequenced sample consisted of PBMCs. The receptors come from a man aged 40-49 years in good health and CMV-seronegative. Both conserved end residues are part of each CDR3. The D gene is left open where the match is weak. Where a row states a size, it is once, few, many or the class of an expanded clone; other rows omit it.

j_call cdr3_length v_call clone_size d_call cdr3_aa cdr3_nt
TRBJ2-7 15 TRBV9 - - CASSVEAGKTYEQYF TGTGCCAGCAGCGTAGAGGCAGGGAAAACCTACGAGCAGTACTTC
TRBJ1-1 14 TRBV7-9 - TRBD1 CASDPGQGFNEAFF TGTGCCAGCGATCCGGGACAGGGATTCAATGAAGCTTTCTTT
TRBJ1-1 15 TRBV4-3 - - CASSQDPRGGTEAFF TGCGCCAGCAGCCAAGATCCTCGGGGAGGGACTGAAGCTTTCTTT
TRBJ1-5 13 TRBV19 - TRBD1 CASRAGTDQPQHF TGTGCCAGTAGGGCCGGGACAGATCAGCCCCAGCATTTT
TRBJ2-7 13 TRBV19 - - CASSIFRGNEQYF TGTGCCAGTAGTATCTTTAGGGGCAACGAGCAGTACTTC
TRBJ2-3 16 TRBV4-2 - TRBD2 CASSERSTSGTDTQYF TGTGCCAGCAGCGAACGTTCCACTAGCGGTACAGATACGCAGTATTTT
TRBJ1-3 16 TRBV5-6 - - CASSWGPAASGNTIYF TGTGCCAGCAGCTGGGGGCCGGCCGCCTCTGGAAACACCATATATTTT
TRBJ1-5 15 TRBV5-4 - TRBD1 CASSRDRGSNQPQHF TGTGCCAGCAGCCGGGACAGGGGGTCAAATCAGCCCCAGCATTTT
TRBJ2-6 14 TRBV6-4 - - CASSEGSGANVLTF TGTGCCAGCAGTGAGGGGAGTGGGGCCAACGTCCTGACTTTC
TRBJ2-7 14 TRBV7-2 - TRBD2 CASSLGTSIYEQYF TGTGCCAGCAGCTTAGGGACTAGCATCTACGAGCAGTACTTC
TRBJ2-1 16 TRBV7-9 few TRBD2 CASSLQLAGNYNEQFF TGTGCCAGCAGCTTACAGCTAGCGGGGAACTACAATGAGCAGTTCTTC
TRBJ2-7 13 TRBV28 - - CASSLPGTYEQYF TGTGCCAGCAGCCTACCGGGGACCTACGAGCAGTACTTC
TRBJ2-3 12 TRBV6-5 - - CASKGGTDTQYF TGTGCCAGCAAAGGCGGGACAGATACGCAGTATTTT
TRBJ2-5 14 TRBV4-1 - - CASSEQGGQETQYF TGCGCCAGCAGCGAACAGGGTGGCCAAGAGACCCAGTACTTC
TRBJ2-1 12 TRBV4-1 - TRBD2 CASSPGGWEQFF TGCGCCAGCAGCCCCGGGGGGTGGGAGCAGTTCTTC
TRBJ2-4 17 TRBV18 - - CASSATTGLGTKNIQYF TGTGCCAGCTCAGCAACCACAGGGCTCGGAACCAAAAACATTCAGTACTTC
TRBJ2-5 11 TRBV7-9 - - CASSFDRSIHF TGTGCCAGCAGCTTTGACAGGAGCATACACTTC
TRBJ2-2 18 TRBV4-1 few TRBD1 CASSQKGSRGPNTGELFF TGCGCCAGCAGCCAAAAGGGGAGCAGGGGGCCGAACACCGGGGAGCTGTTTTTT
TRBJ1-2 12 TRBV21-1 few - CASSNRGNGYTF TGTGCCAGCAGCAACCGGGGGAATGGCTACACCTTC
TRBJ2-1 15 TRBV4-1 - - CASSPSEGPYNEQFF TGCGCCAGCAGCCCGTCCGAGGGCCCATACAATGAGCAGTTCTTC
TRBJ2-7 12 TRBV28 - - CASSLQVYEQYF TGTGCCAGCAGTTTACAGGTCTACGAGCAGTACTTC
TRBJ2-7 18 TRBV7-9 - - CASSPDVPPGHLTYEQYF TGTGCCAGCAGCCCAGACGTCCCCCCGGGACATCTGACCTACGAGCAGTACTTC
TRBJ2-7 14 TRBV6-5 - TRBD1 CASTRRTGPYEQYF TGTGCCAGCACCCGGAGGACAGGTCCCTACGAGCAGTACTTC
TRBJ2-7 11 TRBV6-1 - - CASSETGQQYF TGTGCCAGCAGTGAAACAGGGCAGCAGTACTTC
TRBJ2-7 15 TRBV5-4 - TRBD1 CASSFISTGEVEQYF TGTGCCAGCAGCTTTATATCGACAGGGGAGGTCGAGCAGTACTTC
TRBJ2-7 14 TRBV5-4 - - CASSLVATSYEQYF TGTGCCAGCAGCTTGGTCGCTACCTCCTACGAGCAGTACTTC
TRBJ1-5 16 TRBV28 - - CASSFLRENGNQPQHF TGTGCCAGCAGTTTCCTCCGGGAAAATGGGAATCAGCCCCAGCATTTT
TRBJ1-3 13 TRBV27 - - CASSYNSGNTIYF TGTGCCAGCAGTTACAACTCTGGAAACACCATATATTTT
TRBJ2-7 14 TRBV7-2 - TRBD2 CASSLGRGFYEQYF TGTGCCAGCAGCTTAGGGCGGGGGTTCTACGAGCAGTACTTC
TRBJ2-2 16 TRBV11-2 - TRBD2 CASSLGGGAYTGELFF TGTGCCAGCAGCTTGGGCGGGGGGGCGTACACCGGGGAGCTGTTTTTT
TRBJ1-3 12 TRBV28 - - CASSPKINTIYF TGTGCCAGCAGTCCTAAGATAAACACCATATATTTT
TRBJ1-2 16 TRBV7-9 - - CSSSFESDRSNYGYTF TGTTCCAGCAGCTTTGAATCAGACAGGAGCAACTATGGCTACACCTTC
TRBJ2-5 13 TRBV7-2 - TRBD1 CAIRPQGRETQYF TGTGCCATCCGGCCACAGGGGCGAGAGACCCAGTACTTC
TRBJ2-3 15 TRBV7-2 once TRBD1 CASSLRGPRTDTQYF TGTGCCAGCAGCTTAAGGGGGCCCCGCACAGATACGCAGTATTTT
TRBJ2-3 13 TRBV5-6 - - CASSLGPRDTQYF TGTGCCAGCAGCTTGGGCCCGCGGGATACGCAGTATTTT
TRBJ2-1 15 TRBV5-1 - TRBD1 CASSLTGTGGGEQFF TGCGCCAGCAGCTTAACCGGGACAGGGGGCGGGGAGCAGTTCTTC
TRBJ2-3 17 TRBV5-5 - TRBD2 CASSTRTSGGPADTQYF TGTGCCAGCAGCACTCGGACTAGCGGGGGCCCGGCGGATACGCAGTATTTT
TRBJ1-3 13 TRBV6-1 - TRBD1 CASRTGGGNTIYF TGTGCCAGCAGGACAGGGGGTGGAAACACCATATATTTT
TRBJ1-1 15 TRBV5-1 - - CASSGEGLPSTEAFF TGCGCCAGCAGCGGGGAAGGACTGCCCTCCACTGAAGCTTTCTTT
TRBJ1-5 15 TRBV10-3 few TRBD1 CAISEDRGGNQPQHF TGTGCCATCAGTGAGGACAGGGGTGGCAATCAGCCCCAGCATTTT
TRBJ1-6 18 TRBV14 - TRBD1 CASSHYPPGQGYNSPLHF TGTGCCAGCAGTCACTACCCACCGGGACAGGGTTATAATTCACCCCTCCACTTT
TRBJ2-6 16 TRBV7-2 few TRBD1 CASSFNRGSGANVLTF TGTGCCAGCAGCTTTAACAGGGGATCTGGGGCCAACGTCCTGACTTTC